This T cell receptor beta chain was sequenced for a study of blood T cells in healthy people across ages (dated by TCRdb to the mid-2010s). Turning to the overall study: In model experiments, template switching captured roughly one uniquely barcoded TCR beta cDNA molecule for every two T cells. To avoid experimental bias, donors of different ages were randomly spread across the sequencing lanes. The study analyzed two additional independent replicas of 1 million unique cDNA reads from the same blood draw for two donors, one aged 18 to 29 and one aged 80 or older. The donors were divided into four age groups: young (average about 15 years), middle-aged (approximately 42), aged (about 60) and long-lived (about 90). The study measured age-related changes in TCR beta repertoire diversity using deep sequencing normalized with unique cDNA molecular identifiers.

The germline ends are 21 bases apart after V is trimmed by 10 bases and J by 2 bases. Reading from cysteine to phenylalanine, the CDR3 counts 15 amino acids. Only the CDR3 region is kept as DNA, spanning 45 bases read in frame from base 1. CDR1 and CDR2 (MNHNS, SASEGT) derive from the germline V gene. Paper-wide results and their limitations: Because profiling used bulk unsorted PBMCs, naive and antigen-experienced compartments could not be compared conclusively. Observed TCR beta diversity per million T cells fell roughly linearly with age, and a significant reduction was already apparent by age around 40. The long-lived group showed more naive CD4+ T cells, fewer expanded clones and increased TCR diversity than the aged group, suggesting age selection. The percentage of naive T cells measured by flow cytometry correlated strongly with observed TCR beta diversity. Estimates of total diversity based on one million sequenced T cells were considered lower bounds and underestimates. Because the CMV infection status of the donors was unknown, age-related changes in expanded clonotypes may potentially have been confounded.

This clonotype was detected many times. The specificity of this receptor is unknown. Base qualities are not at hand, and no much larger clone is one base apart. Systemically healthy Caucasian individuals from Russia, around 39 in total and aged about 6 to 90 years, were included as donors. Around 9.7 milliliters of peripheral blood were collected from each donor into EDTA-treated Vacutainer tubes. Ficoll-Paque density-gradient centrifugation was used to isolate PBMCs, with at least 6.5 million per sample. Trizol reagent was used to extract total RNA from the PBMCs, yielding at least 6 micrograms per sample. For every donor, flow cytometry on a PBMC aliquot measured the percentage of naive CD45RAhigh/CD27high T cells. The method behind the library was 5' RACE. TCRdb lists the instrument as Illumina HiSeq 2500. A second PCR of about 6 to 12 cycles was run with a J-beta primer mix and a sample-barcoded 5' primer. A unique molecular identifier was introduced onto each TCR beta cDNA molecule by a template-switch 5' adaptor carrying 12 random nucleotides. Each sample yielded at least 3 million CDR3-containing paired-end reads. The Mint cDNA synthesis kit, primed by a TRBC-specific oligonucleotide, was used to synthesize first-strand cDNA from all RNA. Following uracil-DNA glycosylase treatment, all cDNA underwent a first 18-cycle PCR with the universal primers M1SS and BC2_uni_R. As for how the authors treated the data: For normalization, 1 million high-quality reads, each with a distinct molecular identifier, were randomly selected from each sample. Instead of being binned into consensus sequences, reads with shared molecular identifiers were discarded. MiTCR, run with a Q25 quality threshold and the strictest error-elimination algorithm, handled CDR3 identification, clonotype clustering and error correction. A nonparametric unseen species model with Euler transformation was used to estimate lower-bound total TCR beta diversity. The public reads were reanalyzed by TCRdb: fastp trimming at Q25, MiXCR alignment, in-frame beta chains only. Every entry covers one CDR3 protein and lists the most common genes and DNA from its rows. The V and J calls and clone size come from TCRdb's table, not from the authors' own analysis. In this sample the table shows some 670,000 distinct CDR3 sequences, more than 45% of which occur a single time. The ten largest make up roughly 14% of the sample.

The rearrangement combines TRBV6-1 with TRBJ2-7; the D gene is possibly TRBD2, with 7 bases matching. Sequencing input: blood. The sequence was collected from a woman aged 80 or over in good health. The CDR3 region reads CATAGRGHLTYEQYF. The DNA reads as follows: TGTGCCACAGCAGGGAGGGGACACCTAACCTACGAGCAGTACTTC.